This TCR beta chain emerged from a study of OX40 agonist ivuxolimab in advanced cancers. Overall study: Under the entry rules, prior anti-PD-1, anti-PD-L1 or anti-CTLA-4 therapy was allowed, and 40% had some. Among those treated, three patients had partial responses, one with hepatocellular carcinoma and two with cutaneous melanoma.

Systemic immunosuppression or autoimmune disease history was grounds to exclude patients. Only in-frame clones appear in the TCRdb table, and some are missing; sequencing was by immunoSEQ multiplex PCR. The sample has some 86,000 clones; 70% to 90% are singletons. This CDR3 is built from 12 residues. The V gene's germline CDR1 is GTSNPN and CDR2 SVGIG (reference sequence). Trimming left V 2 bases short and J 6 bases short, with 10 bases between. Sequences were derived from CD4+ or CD8+ T cells sorted from blood, sampled in a trial of the OX40 agonist ivuxolimab. The origin of this receptor is an adult with an advanced solid tumor such as melanoma, head and neck, liver or kidney cancer. This chain uses TRBV30 with TRBJ1-2, with unresolved D. In DNA, the CDR3 is TGTGCCTGGAGTTTGCCGGGCGATGGCTACACCTTC. Its translation is CAWSLPGDGYTF.